Included here is one T cell receptor (beta chain) sequence, with context. Its antigen remains unidentified. Germline CDR1 is SGHRS and CDR2 is YFSETQ. This CDR3 is built from 14 residues. Deletions cut 0 bases from V and 5 bases from J, with 11 bases between. The data derive from a study of response to subunit inactivated influenza vaccine. Study-level points and caveats: The authors proposed limited new T cell recruitment per seasonal influenza vaccination.

Each CDR3 protein is one row after TCRdb ran MiXCR on the RT-PCR reads. The sample yields hundreds of thousands of distinct CDR3 sequences, 18% seen once. The chain has TRBV5-1 and TRBJ1-1; D is ambiguous. The source material was PBMCs from blood, sampled more than 4 days after vaccination. This clonotype originated in a man in his fifties or sixties who received an inactivated influenza vaccine. The CDR3: CASSLEPDGTEAFF. As DNA, the CDR3 is TGCGCCAGCAGCTTGGAGCCAGACGGAACTGAAGCTTTCTTT.